The 13 T cell receptor beta chains below all came from one sample that was sequenced in a study of OX40 agonist ivuxolimab in advanced cancers. Some clones are missing from TCRdb's copy, which holds only in-frame ones; the method was immunoSEQ multiplex PCR. This sample carries under 85,000 clones, about 90% of them seen once, and the ten largest clones take approximately 2.6%. The sequenced sample was CD4+ or CD8+ T cells sorted from blood, obtained in a trial of the OX40 agonist ivuxolimab. These receptor sequences come from an adult with an advanced solid tumor such as melanoma, head and neck, liver or kidney cancer.

The V call is TRBV28, the J call TRBJ1-2; 9 bases match TRBD1. V shed 8 bases, J shed 4 bases, and the junction held 20 bases outside the gene matches. Germline V gene lookup returns CDR1 MDHEN and CDR2 SYDVKM. The CDR3 has 18 residues. The CDR3, as DNA: TGTGCCAGCTCCATGTCGGGACAGGGACAAACGCGCCGCTATGGCTACACCTTC. Translated, it gives CASSMSGQGQTRRYGYTF.

The chain uses TRBV30 and TRBJ2-4, with D possibly being TRBD1 (6 bases). The CDR3 contains 13 residues. Between the trimmed V and J ends, which lost 0 bases and 6 bases, there was a span of 9 bases. Germline CDR1 reads GTSNPN; CDR2 reads SVGIG (reference sequence). This chain's CDR3 is CAWSVGQTNIQYF. Here the CDR3 DNA reads TGTGCCTGGAGTGTAGGACAGACAAACATTCAGTACTTC.

V usage is TRBV7-2 and J usage is TRBJ2-7; D remains ambiguous. Germline V gene lookup returns CDR1 SGHTA and CDR2 FQGNSA. V was cut by 1 base and J by 3 bases, with 7 bases left in between. The CDR3 runs to 13 residues. CDR3 sequence (DNA): TGTGCCAGCAGCTTAGTCGGCGGCTACGAGCAGTACTTC. It codes for CASSLVGGYEQYF.

The J gene is TRBJ2-3, the V gene TRBV28; 13 nucleotides align to TRBD2. J lost 6 bases, V lost 8 bases, and 8 bases had no gene match. Germline CDR1 reads MDHEN; CDR2 reads SYDVKM. The CDR3 spans 15 residues. Here the CDR3 DNA reads TGTGCCAGCGGATACGGGACTAGCGGGGAGGATACGCAGTATTTT. This encodes CASGYGTSGEDTQYF.

This clone was picked up one time. The chain links TRBV5-4 to TRBJ2-1; the match to TRBD2 covers 12 bases. Trimming at V came to 1 base and at J to 13 bases, leaving 6 bases not matched to a gene. Per the germline V gene, CDR1 is SGHNT and CDR2 is YYREEE (reference sequence). CDR3 size: 14 residues. The CDR3 region is CASSLKTSGGIQFF. Here the CDR3 DNA reads TGTGCCAGCAGCTTGAAAACTAGCGGGGGGATTCAGTTCTTC. Full variable domain (remainder filled in from reference TRBV5-4 and TRBJ2-1): ETGVTQSPTHLIKTRGQQVTLRCSSQSGHNTVSWYQQALGQGPQFIFQYYREEENGRGNFPPRFSGLQFPNYSSELNVNALELDDSALYLCASSLKTSGGIQFFGPGTRLTVL.

As to this clone: This specimen includes other DNA sequences encoding the same CDR3. The rearrangement links TRBV7-2 to TRBJ1-3, with D possibly being TRBD1 (5 bases). This CDR3 has 17 amino acids. Germline V lookup: CDR1 SGHTA, CDR2 FQGNSA. V lost 1 base to trimming and J lost 1 base, with 14 bases between them. The CDR3 nucleotides read TGTGCCAGCAGCTTAGGGGGGGAGGGAGCTTCTGGAAACACCATATATTTT. Its translation is CASSLGGEGASGNTIYF.

The chain combines TRBV7-9 with TRBJ2-7; 9 positions agree with TRBD1. This CDR3 has 15 residues. The V gene end was trimmed by 3 bases and the J gene end by 1 base; junction bases not matched to a gene: 4. CDR1 and CDR2 (germline): SEHNR, FQNEAQ (reference sequence). The CDR3 DNA follows: TGTGCCAGCAGCTTGGACGGGACAGGGTCCTACGAGCAGTACTTC. Its protein is CASSLDGTGSYEQYF.

This chain links TRBV7-2 with TRBJ2-3; 8 bases align to TRBD1. The germline gives CDR1 SGHTA, CDR2 FQGNSA. The CDR3 has 14 residues. V gave up 8 bases and J gave up 6 bases; unmatched junction bases: 10. The CDR3 DNA follows: TGTGCCAGCGCCAGCCAGGGGGCTACGGATACGCAGTATTTT. Translated: CASASQGATDTQYF.

The gene calls are TRBV4-2 and TRBJ2-1, with D possibly matching TRBD2 (5 bases). Germline lookup yields CDR1 LGHNA and CDR2 YNFKEQ. Trimming stripped 5 bases from V and 6 bases from J, with 17 bases between. The CDR3 runs to 15 residues. The CDR3 region is CASSSPTPGFNEQFF. The CDR3 region has the DNA TGTGCCAGCAGCTCACCGACGCCGGGGTTCAATGAGCAGTTCTTC.

The J gene is TRBJ2-3, the V gene TRBV7-2, with 9 bases aligning to TRBD2. The CDR3 consists of 12 residues. Per germline, CDR1 SGHTA and CDR2 FQGNSA. Trimming at V came to 4 bases and at J to 8 bases, leaving 1 base not matched to a gene. CDR3 loop: CASSSGLATQYF. The CDR3 nucleotides read TGTGCCAGCAGCTCGGGACTAGCTACGCAGTATTTT.

The J gene is TRBJ1-2, the V gene TRBV4-1, with TRBD1 matching 7 bases. CDR1 is MGHRA, CDR2 YSYEKL, per germline. This CDR3 is 14 amino acids long. J lost 4 bases, V lost 1 base, and 3 bases had no gene match. The CDR3 nucleotides read TGCGCCAGCAGCCAAGCGACAGGGCTCTATGGCTACACCTTC. This translates into CASSQATGLYGYTF.

The chain has TRBV14 and TRBJ2-3; D is undetermined. Germline CDR1 SGHDN, CDR2 FVKESK. V lost 4 bases, J lost 6 bases, and 8 bases lay in between. The CDR3 loop spans 12 amino acids. CDR3 loop: CASSPRRDTQYF. The CDR3 DNA sequence: TGTGCCAGCAGCCCCCGTCGGGATACGCAGTATTTT.

This clone was seen only a few times. The chain uses TRBV12-2 and TRBJ1-1; the table's D call, TRBD1, has no DNA check behind it. TRBV12-2 is a pseudogene segment. The CDR3 totals 17 residues. DNA of the CDR3: TGTGCAAGTCGCTTAGTCACAGGGGGCCTTCGGAACACTGAAGCTTTCTTT. Amino acids: CASRLVTGGLRNTEAFF.